The 23 T cell receptor beta chains given below trace back to one sample, sequenced in a study of blood T cells in healthy people across ages. Primers used in a second PCR of about 7 to 12 cycles were a sample-barcoded 5' primer and a J-beta primer mix. One entry per CDR3 protein results from TCRdb running MiXCR on the 5' RACE reads. Among more than 700,000 distinct CDR3 sequences listed, less than 70% were seen once. Sequenced sample: blood. These receptors all stem from an older man in good health.

This clonotype was seen a handful of times. The genes are TRBV10-3 and TRBJ2-5, with TRBD1 matching over 8 bases. The CDR3 is 14 residues long. V shed 6 bases, J shed 4 bases, and the junction held 7 bases outside the gene matches. Germline V gene sequence: CDR1 ENHRY, CDR2 SYGVKD. CDR3 loop: CAIRGQESPETQYF. The CDR3 DNA reads as TGTGCCATCAGGGGACAGGAGTCTCCAGAGACCCAGTACTTC.

This clonotype was counted between two and nine times. The chain combines TRBV5-1 with TRBJ1-1, with D perhaps matching TRBD1 (6 bases). V was trimmed by 5 bases and J by 6 bases, leaving 17 bases between them. CDR1 and CDR2 from the germline V gene are SGHRS and YFSETQ. This CDR3 is built from 14 residues. CDR3 residues: CASRRTGLRAEAFF. The DNA of the CDR3 is TGCGCCAGCAGAAGAACAGGGTTGCGCGCTGAAGCTTTCTTT.

Only one count was recorded for this clonotype. The genes are TRBV7-3 and TRBJ2-3, with 8 positions matching TRBD2. The trim removed 3 bases at V and 1 base at J, leaving 9 bases unmatched. CDR3 size: 17 residues. Germline CDR1 reads SGHTA; CDR2 reads FQGTGA. The CDR3 DNA reads as TGTGCCAGCAGCTTCTCCCAAGCGGGAGCTGGCACAGATACGCAGTATTTT. Protein: CASSFSQAGAGTDTQYF. Filled out from reference TRBV7-3 and TRBJ2-3, the complete variable domain reads GAGVSQTPSNKVTEKGKYVELRCDPISGHTALYWYRQSLGQGPEFLIYFQGTGAADDSGLPNDRFFAVRPEGSVSTLKIQRTERGDSAVYLCASSFSQAGAGTDTQYFGPGTRLTVL.

The chain has TRBV7-2 and TRBJ1-1; TRBD1 agrees at 9 bases. The CDR3 covers 15 residues. After removal of 5 bases from V and 4 bases from J, the junction contained 8 bases not matched to a gene. CDR1 is SGHTA, CDR2 FQGNSA, per germline. In DNA, the CDR3 is TGTGCCAGCAGCCGGGACAGGGTTTCGAGCACTGAAGCTTTCTTT. Its translation: CASSRDRVSSTEAFF.

The V gene is TRBV6-1, the J gene TRBJ2-3; 14 nucleotides match TRBD2. The germline V gene has CDR1 MNHNS and CDR2 SASEGT. CDR3 length: 18 residues. The V segment lost 2 bases and the J segment 4 bases; nucleotides outside the gene matches: 8. CDR3: CASSESLPGLAGADTQYF. The CDR3 region has the DNA TGTGCCAGCAGTGAATCCCTCCCGGGACTAGCGGGAGCAGATACGCAGTATTTT.

This clonotype was seen more than once but under ten times. The chain links TRBV5-5 to TRBJ2-1; tentative D call: TRBD2 (6 bases). This CDR3 spans 14 amino acids. V lost 5 bases and J 9 bases, leaving 18 bases between the germline ends. The germline V gene encodes CDR1 SGHKS and CDR2 YYEKEE (reference sequence). The CDR3 protein is CASRWGTDDPEQFF. The CDR3 nucleotides read TGTGCCAGCAGGTGGGGGACTGATGACCCTGAGCAGTTCTTC.

The chain carries TRBV9 and TRBJ2-5, with D maybe TRBD2 (6 bases). The J call may be wrong; the DNA end is better matched by TRBJ2-7. CDR3 length equals 14 residues. CDR1 and CDR2 (germline): SGDLS, YYNGEE. DNA of the CDR3: TGTGCCAGCAGCCCGAGTCAGAGGGAGGACGAGCAGTACTTC. This sequence encodes CASSPSQREDEQYF.

V is TRBV20-1 and J is TRBJ2-5, with D possibly TRBD1 on 6 matching bases. The germline V gene has CDR1 DFQATT and CDR2 SNEGSKA (reference sequence). The CDR3 is 14 amino acids. With 3 bases removed from V and 1 base from J, the gap between germline ends came to 12 bases. CDR3 nucleotide sequence: TGCAGTGCTAGGGCGACAGGCTTCCAAGAGACCCAGTACTTC. It encodes CSARATGFQETQYF.

This clonotype showed up just a few times. The V call is TRBV6-2 or TRBV6-3, the J call TRBJ2-3, with D possibly being TRBD1 (6 bases). V gave up 6 bases and J gave up 6 bases, with 10 bases separating them. Germline values: CDR1 MNHEY, CDR2 SVGEGT. CDR3 length: 12 residues. CDR3 in DNA: TGTGCCAGCAGCTGGACAGTGGATACGCAGTATTTT. It is translated as CASSWTVDTQYF.

This clonotype was counted between two and nine times. This rearrangement joins TRBV12-3 or TRBV12-4 to TRBJ2-7; no firm D call. The CDR3 contains 14 residues. Trimming removed 1 base at V and 5 bases at J, with 12 bases between. The CDR3 loop is CASSLGLARDEQYF. The DNA for the CDR3 is TGTGCCAGCAGTTTAGGCCTCGCTAGGGACGAGCAGTACTTC.

This clonotype came up once. The chain recombines TRBV5-1 with TRBJ2-1, with D perhaps matching TRBD1 or TRBD2 (5 bases each). CDR1 and CDR2 from the germline V gene are SGHRS and YFSETQ. This CDR3 has 15 residues. V was trimmed by 1 base and J by 8 bases, leaving 16 bases between them. CDR3 nucleotides: TGCGCCAGCAGCTTGCGTCAGCGATTGGGGGATGAGCAGTTCTTC. Encoded protein: CASSLRQRLGDEQFF.

The table lists this clonotype with a few counts. V and J are TRBV12-3 or TRBV12-4 and TRBJ2-5; tentatively, D is TRBD2 (6 bases). Judging by the DNA end, TRBJ2-7 fits better; the J call may be wrong. CDR3 length equals 15 residues. CDR3 nucleotides: TGTGCCAGCAGTTCCGAGGGAGGACCCCGCTACGAGCAGTACTTC. This encodes CASSSEGGPRYEQYF.

The chain carries TRBV29-1 and TRBJ1-2; D gene uncertain. Trimming removed 7 bases at V and 1 base at J, with 13 bases between. The CDR3 has 13 amino acids. Germline loops: CDR1 SQVTM, CDR2 ANQGSEA. CDR3 loop: CSARASSNYGYTF. The CDR3 DNA follows: TGCAGCGCTAGGGCGTCCAGTAACTATGGCTACACCTTC.

In nucleotides, the CDR3 is TGTGCCAGCGGCCTAGACTCATCCGACGAGCAGTACTTC. This gives the protein CASGLDSSDEQYF. The chain links TRBV27 to TRBJ2-7; D is unclear. The V gene lost 8 bases and the J gene lost 5 bases, with 16 bases spanning the gap. Germline CDR1 and CDR2: MNHEY and SMNVEV (reference sequence). The CDR3 loop spans 13 amino acids.

The rearrangement joins TRBV9 to TRBJ2-3; perhaps TRBD2 as D (6 bases). Germline V gene lookup returns CDR1 SGDLS and CDR2 YYNGEE. CDR3 length: 15 amino acids. V gave up 6 bases and J gave up 0 bases, with 14 bases separating them. In nucleotides, the CDR3 is TGTGCCAGCACCCAAGGACTACATAGCACAGATACGCAGTATTTT. Translating gives CASTQGLHSTDTQYF.

The chain links TRBV5-8 to TRBJ2-1; TRBD2 agrees at 13 bases. With V trimmed by 5 bases and J by 6 bases, 11 bases remained unmatched. Germline V lookup: CDR1 SGHTS, CDR2 YDEGEE. This CDR3 is built from 17 residues. The CDR3 spells CASSPGLAGLGVNEQFF. DNA for the CDR3: TGTGCCAGCAGTCCGGGACTAGCGGGACTTGGTGTCAATGAGCAGTTCTTC.

A few counts support this clonotype. The chain couples TRBV5-1 to TRBJ2-7; D is possibly TRBD1 (6 bases). V lost 3 bases to trimming and J lost 2 bases, with 12 bases between them. The CDR3 is 14 amino acids. Germline V gives CDR1 SGHRS, CDR2 YFSETQ. This CDR3 is CASSWTGTTYEQYF. CDR3 DNA sequence: TGCGCCAGCAGCTGGACCGGGACAACCTACGAGCAGTACTTC.

This clonotype was seen more than once but under ten times. The chain links TRBV12-3 or TRBV12-4 to TRBJ1-1, with D unresolved. This CDR3 contains 15 residues. With 6 bases removed from V and 2 bases from J, the gap between germline ends came to 16 bases. The CDR3 coding sequence is TGTGCCAGCAGCCTAACGGGAGGTGTCAACACTGAAGCTTTCTTT. It codes for CASSLTGGVNTEAFF.

The rearrangement links TRBV14 to TRBJ2-7; D gene unclear. This CDR3 is 14 amino acids long. Between the trimmed V and J ends, which lost 1 base and 2 bases, there was a span of 9 bases. Germline CDR1 is SGHDN and CDR2 is FVKESK. The chain's CDR3 is CASSQGQSPYEQYF. The CDR3 region has the DNA TGTGCCAGCAGCCAAGGGCAGAGTCCCTACGAGCAGTACTTC. The entire variable domain, with the rest obtained from reference TRBV14 and TRBJ2-7, is as follows: EAGVTQFPSHSVIEKGQTVTLRCDPISGHDNLYWYRRVMGKEIKFLLHFVKESKQDESGMPNNRFLAERTGGTYSTLKVQPAELEDSGVYFCASSQGQSPYEQYFGPGTRLTVT.

CDR3 DNA sequence: TGTGCCAGCAGGGCGACTAGCGGGCAAGGTACGCAGTATTTT. The encoded protein is CASRATSGQGTQYF. The genes are TRBV12-3 or TRBV12-4 and TRBJ2-3; 10 bases map to TRBD2. This CDR3 has 14 residues. The ends lost 6 bases at V and 8 bases at J; junction bases unmatched: 8.

The V gene is TRBV3-1, the J gene TRBJ2-1; D is ambiguous. This CDR3 has 13 residues. Germline loops: CDR1 LGHDT, CDR2 YNNKEL (reference sequence). Trimming took 1 base from V and 10 from J, leaving 11 bases between them. CDR3 in amino acids: CASSQVQLGEQFF. The CDR3 nucleotides are TGTGCCAGCAGCCAAGTGCAACTGGGGGAGCAGTTCTTC.

This clonotype turned up a few times. The chain recombines TRBV2 with TRBJ2-4; D unresolved. Trimming took off 2 bases at V and 0 bases at J, with 8 bases between the two ends. There are 15 residues in the CDR3. CDR1 and CDR2 (germline): SNHLY, FYNNEI. CDR3 DNA sequence: TGTGCCAGCAGTGAAACGCGCCTAGCCAAAAACATTCAGTACTTC. It encodes CASSETRLAKNIQYF.

This chain joins TRBV5-1 and TRBJ2-7; TRBD1 aligns across 7 bases. CDR1 and CDR2 (germline): SGHRS, YFSETQ. The CDR3 length is 14 residues. V gave up 4 bases and J gave up 4 bases; unmatched junction bases: 8. The CDR3 spells CASSNTGAGYEQYF. The DNA of the CDR3 is TGCGCCAGCAGCAATACAGGGGCTGGGTACGAGCAGTACTTC.